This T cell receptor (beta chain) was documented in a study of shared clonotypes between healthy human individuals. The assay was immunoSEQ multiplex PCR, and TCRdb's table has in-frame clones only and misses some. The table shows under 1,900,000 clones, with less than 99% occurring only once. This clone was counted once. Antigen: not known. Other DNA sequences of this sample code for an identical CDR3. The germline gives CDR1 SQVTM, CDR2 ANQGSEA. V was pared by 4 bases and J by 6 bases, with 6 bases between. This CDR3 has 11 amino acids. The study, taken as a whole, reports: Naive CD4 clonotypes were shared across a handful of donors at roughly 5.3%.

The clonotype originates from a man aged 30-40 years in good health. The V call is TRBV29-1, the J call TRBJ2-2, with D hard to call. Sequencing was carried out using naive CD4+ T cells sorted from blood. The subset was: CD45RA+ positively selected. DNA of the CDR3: TGCAGCGTTGGACGTGCCGGGGAGCTGTTTTTT. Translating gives CSVGRAGELFF.